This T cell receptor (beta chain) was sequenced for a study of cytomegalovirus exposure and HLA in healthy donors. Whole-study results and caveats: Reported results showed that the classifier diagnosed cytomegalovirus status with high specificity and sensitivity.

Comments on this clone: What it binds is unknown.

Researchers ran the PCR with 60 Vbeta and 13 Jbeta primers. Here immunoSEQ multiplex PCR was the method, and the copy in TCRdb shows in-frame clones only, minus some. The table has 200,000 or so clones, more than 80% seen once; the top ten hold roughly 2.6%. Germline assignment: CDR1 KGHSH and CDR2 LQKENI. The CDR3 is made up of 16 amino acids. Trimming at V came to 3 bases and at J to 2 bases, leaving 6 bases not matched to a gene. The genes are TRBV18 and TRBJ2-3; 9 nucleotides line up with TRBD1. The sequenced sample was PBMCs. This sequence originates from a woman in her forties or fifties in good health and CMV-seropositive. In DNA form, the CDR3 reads TGTGCCAGCTCACCTAGGACAGGGGAAATCACAGATACGCAGTATTTT. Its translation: CASSPRTGEITDTQYF.